This T cell receptor (beta chain) was sequenced in a study of cytomegalovirus exposure and HLA in healthy donors. PCR amplification relied on 60 Vbeta primers (plus 13 Jbeta primers). TCRdb's table, derived via immunoSEQ multiplex PCR, lists solely in-frame clones and lacks some. Seen here are about 210,000 clones, about nine tenths observed once, and the top ten hold more than 1%. Trimming cost V 1 base and J 2 bases; bases outside gene matches: 7. Germline CDR1 and CDR2: WNHNN and SYGVQD (reference sequence). This CDR3 spans 18 amino acids. This clonotype was obtained from a boy aged 2 to 10 in good health and CMV-seronegative. This rearrangement joins TRBV10-1 to TRBJ2-3; 12 nucleotides match TRBD2. Sequencing input: PBMCs. The CDR3 coding sequence is TGCGCCAGCAGTGAGTTACTAGCGGGAGGAAGACCCACAGATACGCAGTATTTT. Translation gives CASSELLAGGRPTDTQYF.